This is a list of T cell receptor beta chains from one sample in a study of blood T cell repertoires in COVID-19. TCRdb keeps only in-frame clones here, not all; method: immunoSEQ multiplex PCR. The sample consists of 350,000 or so clones, about 92% of them appearing once. Sequenced material: peripheral blood. The receptors shown here come from a woman in her sixties with COVID-19, enrolled during active disease. The CDR3 runs from the conserved cysteine through the conserved F or W. The D gene is left open where the match is weak.

CDR3aa: CASSLGTVGQGNTEAFF
d_gene: TRBD1
v_gene: TRBV5-1
j_gene: TRBJ1-1

CDR3aa: CASSRNTGTGGTTIYGYTF
d_gene: TRBD1
v_gene: TRBV19
j_gene: TRBJ1-2

CDR3aa: CASGAGQGGRTEAFF
d_gene: TRBD1
v_gene: TRBV5-1
j_gene: TRBJ1-1

CDR3aa: CASRPGTESSGNTIYF
d_gene: NA
v_gene: TRBV9
j_gene: TRBJ1-3

CDR3aa: CASSQLQGYGNQPQHF
d_gene: NA
v_gene: TRBV14
j_gene: TRBJ1-5

CDR3aa: CASSPMRGPYNEQFF
d_gene: NA
v_gene: TRBV3-1/TRBV3-2
j_gene: TRBJ2-1

CDR3aa: CASSTHMNTEAFF
d_gene: NA
v_gene: TRBV5-4
j_gene: TRBJ1-1

CDR3aa: CASRWTSVHF
d_gene: TRBD2
v_gene: TRBV2
j_gene: TRBJ2-5

CDR3aa: CASSFGGEKLFF
d_gene: NA
v_gene: TRBV5-8
j_gene: TRBJ1-4

CDR3aa: CATSAGGSTDTQYF
d_gene: TRBD2
v_gene: TRBV24-1
j_gene: TRBJ2-3

CDR3aa: CATSDLTGGKAGELFF
d_gene: TRBD1
v_gene: TRBV24-1
j_gene: TRBJ2-2

CDR3aa: CASSQDWGHLNTEAFF
d_gene: NA
v_gene: TRBV14
j_gene: TRBJ1-1

CDR3aa: CASSLGRLNTEAFF
d_gene: NA
v_gene: TRBV7-2
j_gene: TRBJ1-1

CDR3aa: CASRQQGSEQYF
d_gene: NA
v_gene: TRBV7-9
j_gene: TRBJ2-7